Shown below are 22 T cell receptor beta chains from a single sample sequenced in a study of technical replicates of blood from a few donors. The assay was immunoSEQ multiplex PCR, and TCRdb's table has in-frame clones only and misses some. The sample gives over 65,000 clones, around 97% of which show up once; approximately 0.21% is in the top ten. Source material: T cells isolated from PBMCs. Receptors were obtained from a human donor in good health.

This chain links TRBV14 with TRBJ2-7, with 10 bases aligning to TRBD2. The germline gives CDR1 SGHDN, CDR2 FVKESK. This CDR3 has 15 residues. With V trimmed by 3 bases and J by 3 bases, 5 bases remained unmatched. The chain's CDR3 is CASSHLSGGFYEQYF. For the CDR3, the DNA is TGTGCCAGCAGCCACCTTAGCGGGGGGTTCTACGAGCAGTACTTC.

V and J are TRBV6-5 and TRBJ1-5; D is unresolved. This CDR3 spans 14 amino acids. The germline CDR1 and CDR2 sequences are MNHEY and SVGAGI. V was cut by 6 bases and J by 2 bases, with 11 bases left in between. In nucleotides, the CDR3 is TGTGCCAGCAGCCCTGAGCGGGGCAATCAGCCCCAGCATTTT. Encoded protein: CASSPERGNQPQHF.

This chain's CDR3 is CASSSHSTGGINYGYTF. Written as DNA, the CDR3 is TGTGCCAGCAGCTCACACTCGACAGGGGGAATTAACTATGGCTACACCTTC. The rearrangement links TRBV7-2 to TRBJ1-2; 9 bases are a match to TRBD1. Germline V gene lookup returns CDR1 SGHTA and CDR2 FQGNSA. This CDR3 has 17 residues. The junction had 10 bases not matched to a gene; V was cut back by 4 bases and J by 1 base. The variable domain in full, completed from reference TRBV7-2 and TRBJ1-2, reads GAGVSQSPSNKVTEKGKDVELRCDPISGHTALYWYRQSLGQGLEFLIYFQGNSAPDKSGLPSDRFSAERTGGSVSTLTIQRTQQEDSAVYLCASSSHSTGGINYGYTFGSGTRLTVV.

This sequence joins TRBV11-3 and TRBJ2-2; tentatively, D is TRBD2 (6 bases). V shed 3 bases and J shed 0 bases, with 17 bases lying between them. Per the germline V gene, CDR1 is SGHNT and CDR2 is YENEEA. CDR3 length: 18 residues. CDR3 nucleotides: TGTGCCAGCAGCTTTCTCTCGGGGGTCAGTCCGAACACCGGGGAGCTGTTTTTT. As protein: CASSFLSGVSPNTGELFF.

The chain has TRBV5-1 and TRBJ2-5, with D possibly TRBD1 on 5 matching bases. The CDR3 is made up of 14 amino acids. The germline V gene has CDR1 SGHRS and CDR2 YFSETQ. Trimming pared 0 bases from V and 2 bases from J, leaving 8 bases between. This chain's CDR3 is CASSLDPGQETQYF. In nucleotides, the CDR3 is TGCGCCAGCAGCTTGGACCCAGGGCAAGAGACCCAGTACTTC.

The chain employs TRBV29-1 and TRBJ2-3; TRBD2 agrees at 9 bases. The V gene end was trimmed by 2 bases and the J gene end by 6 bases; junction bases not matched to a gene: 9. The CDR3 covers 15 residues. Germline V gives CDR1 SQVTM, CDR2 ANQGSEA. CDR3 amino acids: CSVEILAGRVDTQYF. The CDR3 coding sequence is TGCAGCGTTGAAATTCTAGCGGGACGGGTGGATACGCAGTATTTT.

DNA for the CDR3: TGCGCCAGCAGTGAGTCGAAGACGAGAGGTCAGCCCCAGCATTTT. This encodes CASSESKTRGQPQHF. The chain carries TRBV10-2 and TRBJ1-5; D uncertain. Per the germline V gene, CDR1 is WSHSY and CDR2 is SAAADI. The CDR3 contains 15 residues. V lost 0 bases, J lost 6 bases, and 12 bases lay in between.

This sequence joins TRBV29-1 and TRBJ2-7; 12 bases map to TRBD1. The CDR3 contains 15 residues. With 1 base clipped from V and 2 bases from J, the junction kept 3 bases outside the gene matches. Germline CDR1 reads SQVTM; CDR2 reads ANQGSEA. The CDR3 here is CSVEGGQGAPYEQYF. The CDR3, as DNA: TGCAGCGTTGAAGGGGGACAGGGGGCCCCCTACGAGCAGTACTTC.

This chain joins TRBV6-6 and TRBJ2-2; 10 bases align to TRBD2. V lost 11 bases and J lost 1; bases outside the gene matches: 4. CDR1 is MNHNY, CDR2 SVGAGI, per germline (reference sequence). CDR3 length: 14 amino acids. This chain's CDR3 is CAGRTSGNTGELFF. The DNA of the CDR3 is TGTGCCGGACGGACTAGCGGGAACACCGGGGAGCTGTTTTTT.

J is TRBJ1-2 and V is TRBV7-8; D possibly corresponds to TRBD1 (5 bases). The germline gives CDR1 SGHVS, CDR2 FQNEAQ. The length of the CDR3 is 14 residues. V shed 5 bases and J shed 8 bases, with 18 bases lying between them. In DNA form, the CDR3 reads TGTGCCAGCAGCGCCACAGGCGGCCCCATCGGCTACACCTTC. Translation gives CASSATGGPIGYTF. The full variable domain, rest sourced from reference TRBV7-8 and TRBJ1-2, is GAGVSQSPRYKVAKRGQDVALRCDPISGHVSLFWYQQALGQGPEFLTYFQNEAQLDKSGLPSDRFFAERPEGSVSTLKIQRTQQEDSAVYLCASSATGGPIGYTFGSGTRLTVV.

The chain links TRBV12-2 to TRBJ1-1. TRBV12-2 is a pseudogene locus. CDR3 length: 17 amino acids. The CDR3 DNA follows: TGTGCAAGTCGCTTAGCATTGGTCGGGGAGTTGTGCACTGAAGCTTTCTTT. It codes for CASRLALVGELCTEAFF.

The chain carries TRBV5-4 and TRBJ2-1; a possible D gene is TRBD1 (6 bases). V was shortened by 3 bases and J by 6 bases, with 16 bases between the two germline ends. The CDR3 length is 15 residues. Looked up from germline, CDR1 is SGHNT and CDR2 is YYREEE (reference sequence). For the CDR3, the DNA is TGTGCCAGCAGCTCCACGGACAGATCAATCAATGAGCAGTTCTTC. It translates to CASSSTDRSINEQFF.

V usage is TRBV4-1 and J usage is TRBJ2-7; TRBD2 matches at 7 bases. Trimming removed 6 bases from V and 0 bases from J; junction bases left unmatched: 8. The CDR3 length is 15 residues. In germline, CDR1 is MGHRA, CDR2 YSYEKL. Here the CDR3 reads CASRTLGGSSYEQYF. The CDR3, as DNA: TGCGCCAGCAGAACTTTGGGGGGGAGCTCCTACGAGCAGTACTTC.

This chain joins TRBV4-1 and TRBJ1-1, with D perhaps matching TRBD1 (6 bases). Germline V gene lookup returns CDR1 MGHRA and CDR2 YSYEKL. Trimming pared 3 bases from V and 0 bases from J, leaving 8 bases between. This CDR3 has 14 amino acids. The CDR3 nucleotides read TGCGCCAGCAGCCACCAGGGGCTGAACACTGAAGCTTTCTTT. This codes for CASSHQGLNTEAFF.

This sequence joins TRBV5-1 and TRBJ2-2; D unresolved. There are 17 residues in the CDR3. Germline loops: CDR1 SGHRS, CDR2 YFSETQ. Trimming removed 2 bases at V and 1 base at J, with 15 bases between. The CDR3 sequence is CASSFNPGPGNTGELFF. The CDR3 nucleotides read TGCGCCAGCAGCTTTAATCCTGGGCCAGGGAACACCGGGGAGCTGTTTTTT.

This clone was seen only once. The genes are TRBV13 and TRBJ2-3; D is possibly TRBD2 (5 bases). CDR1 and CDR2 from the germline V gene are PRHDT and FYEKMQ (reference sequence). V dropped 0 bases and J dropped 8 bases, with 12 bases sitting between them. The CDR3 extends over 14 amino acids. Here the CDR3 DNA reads TGTGCCAGCAGCTTAGGCCTGGGGAGAGGTACGCAGTATTTT. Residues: CASSLGLGRGTQYF.

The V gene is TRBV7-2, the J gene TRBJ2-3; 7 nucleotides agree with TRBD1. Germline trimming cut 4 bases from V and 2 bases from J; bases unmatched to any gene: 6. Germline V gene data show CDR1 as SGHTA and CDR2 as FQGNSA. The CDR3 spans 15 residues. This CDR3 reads CASSSRTGLTDTQYF. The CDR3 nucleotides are TGTGCCAGCAGCTCTAGGACAGGACTCACAGATACGCAGTATTTT.

In nucleotides, the CDR3 is TGCGCCAGCAGCCAAGAAATCTCGTTGGGACAGATTAGCAATCAGCCCCAGCATTTT. Amino acid sequence: CASSQEISLGQISNQPQHF. The chain recombines TRBV4-1 with TRBJ1-5; 7 positions match TRBD1. J lost 0 bases, V lost 0 bases, and 11 bases had no gene match. This CDR3 has 19 residues. CDR1 is MGHRA, CDR2 YSYEKL, per germline.

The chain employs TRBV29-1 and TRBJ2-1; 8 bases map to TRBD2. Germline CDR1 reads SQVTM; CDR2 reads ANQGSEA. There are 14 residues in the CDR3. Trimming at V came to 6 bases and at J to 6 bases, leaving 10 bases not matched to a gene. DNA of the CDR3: TGCAGCGTGGAACTAGCGGACTGGGGCAATGAGCAGTTCTTC. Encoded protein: CSVELADWGNEQFF.

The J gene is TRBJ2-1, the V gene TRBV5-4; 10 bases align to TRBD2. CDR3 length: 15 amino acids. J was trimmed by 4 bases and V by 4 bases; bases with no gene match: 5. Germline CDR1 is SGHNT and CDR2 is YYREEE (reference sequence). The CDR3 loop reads CASSPRTSGYNEQFF. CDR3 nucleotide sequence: TGTGCCAGCAGCCCTCGGACTAGCGGTTACAATGAGCAGTTCTTC.

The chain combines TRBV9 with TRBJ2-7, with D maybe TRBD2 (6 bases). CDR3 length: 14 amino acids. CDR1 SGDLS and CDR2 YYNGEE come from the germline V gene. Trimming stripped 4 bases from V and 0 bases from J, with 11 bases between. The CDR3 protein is CASSSGGVSYEQYF. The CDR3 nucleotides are TGTGCCAGCAGCTCCGGAGGGGTCTCCTACGAGCAGTACTTC.

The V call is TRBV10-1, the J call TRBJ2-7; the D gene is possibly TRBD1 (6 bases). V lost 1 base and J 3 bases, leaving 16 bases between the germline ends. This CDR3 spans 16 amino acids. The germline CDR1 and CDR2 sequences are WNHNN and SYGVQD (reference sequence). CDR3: CASSELTGSRLYEQYF. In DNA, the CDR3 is TGCGCCAGCAGTGAGTTAACAGGGAGTCGGCTCTACGAGCAGTACTTC.